The clone carrying this T cell receptor (beta chain) was found many times. What it binds is not known. The record originates from a study of human T cells and chemical hapten exposure. Study-level background: Small discrepancies in pooled library volume mainly accounted for the varying TCR yields per sample.

Study observations and caveats: In the PT1 data, expanded TCR counts showed a positive correlation with patch test score.

Unique molecular identifiers were attached to individual cDNA molecules within the library. TCRdb ran MiXCR on the RACE reads and lists one entry per CDR3 protein. The table shows about 200,000 distinct CDR3 sequences, with about 25% occurring only once. CDR3 length equals 16 residues. Per the germline V gene, CDR1 is SGHDT and CDR2 is YYEEEE. V lost 4 bases, J lost 6 bases, and 9 bases stayed unmatched. The sample's time point: patch test 3, about 24 weeks after DPC sensitization. Described treatment: therapeutic diphenylcyclopropenone sensitization with weekly scalp DPC. Venepuncture was done earlier than the placement of each patch test.

This TCR was sampled from a woman aged 40 to 55 with alopecia areata. Some clones in this sample may be carry-over from other donors' samples. This sample comprised whole blood, obtained in connection with sensitization to the hapten diphenylcyclopropenone (DPC). The chain uses TRBV5-6 and TRBJ2-1; 11 nucleotides line up with TRBD2. The CDR3 is CASSLTGTSGFNEQFF. CDR3 coding DNA: TGTGCCAGCAGCCTCACCGGGACTAGCGGCTTCAATGAGCAGTTCTTC.